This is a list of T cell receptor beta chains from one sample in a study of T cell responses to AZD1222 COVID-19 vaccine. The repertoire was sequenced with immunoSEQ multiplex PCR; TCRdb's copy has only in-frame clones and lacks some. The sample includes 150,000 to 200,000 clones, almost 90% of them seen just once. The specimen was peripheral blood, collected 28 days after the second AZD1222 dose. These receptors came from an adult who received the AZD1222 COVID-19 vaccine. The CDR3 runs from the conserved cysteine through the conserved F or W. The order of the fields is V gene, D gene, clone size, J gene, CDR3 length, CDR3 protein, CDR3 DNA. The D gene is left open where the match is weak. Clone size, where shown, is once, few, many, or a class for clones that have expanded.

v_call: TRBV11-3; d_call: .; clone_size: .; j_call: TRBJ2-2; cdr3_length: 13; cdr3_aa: CASSLVRGGELFF; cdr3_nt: TGTGCCAGCAGCTTAGTACGGGGCGGGGAGCTGTTTTTT
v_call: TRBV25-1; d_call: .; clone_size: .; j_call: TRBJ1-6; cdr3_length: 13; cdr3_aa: CASSQLGNSPLHF; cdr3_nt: TGTGCCAGCAGCCAACTGGGGAATTCACCCCTCCACTTT
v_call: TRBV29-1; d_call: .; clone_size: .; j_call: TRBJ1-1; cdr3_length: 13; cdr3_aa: CSVEDAVGGEAFF; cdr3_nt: TGCAGCGTTGAAGATGCAGTTGGAGGTGAAGCTTTCTTT
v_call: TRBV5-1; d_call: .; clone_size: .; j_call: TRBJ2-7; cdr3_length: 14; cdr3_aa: CASSLGPSSDEQYF; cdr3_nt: TGCGCCAGCAGCTTGGGACCGTCCAGCGACGAGCAGTACTTC
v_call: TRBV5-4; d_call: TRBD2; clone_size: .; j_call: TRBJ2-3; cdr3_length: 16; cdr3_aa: CASSSRTSGGTDTQYF; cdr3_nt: TGTGCCAGCAGCTCCCGGACTAGCGGGGGCACAGATACGCAGTATTTT
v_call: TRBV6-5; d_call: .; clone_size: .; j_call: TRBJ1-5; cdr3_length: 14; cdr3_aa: CASSTGIYNQPQHF; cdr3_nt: TGTGCCAGCAGCACAGGGATATACAATCAGCCCCAGCATTTT
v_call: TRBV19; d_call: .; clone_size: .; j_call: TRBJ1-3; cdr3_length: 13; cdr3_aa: CASSIGSGNTIYF; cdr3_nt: TGTGCCAGTAGTATTGGCTCTGGAAACACCATATATTTT
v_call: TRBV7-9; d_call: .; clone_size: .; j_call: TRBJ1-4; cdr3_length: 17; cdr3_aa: CASSLAQGGITNEKLFF; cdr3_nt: TGTGCCAGCAGCTTAGCGCAGGGAGGAATAACTAATGAAAAACTGTTTTTT
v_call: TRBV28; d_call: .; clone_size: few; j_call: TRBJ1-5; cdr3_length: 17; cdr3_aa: CASTTLIQVRGNQPQHF; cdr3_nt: TGTGCCAGCACTACACTCATACAGGTCCGGGGCAATCAGCCCCAGCATTTT
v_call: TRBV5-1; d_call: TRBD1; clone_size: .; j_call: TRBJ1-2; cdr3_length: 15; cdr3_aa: CASSSTGEVRYGYTF; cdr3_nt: TGCGCCAGCAGCTCCACAGGGGAAGTACGCTATGGCTACACCTTC
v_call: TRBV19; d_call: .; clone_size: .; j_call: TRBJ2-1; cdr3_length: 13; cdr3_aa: CASTRGPYNEQFF; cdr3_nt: TGTGCCAGTACACGGGGGCCCTACAATGAGCAGTTCTTC
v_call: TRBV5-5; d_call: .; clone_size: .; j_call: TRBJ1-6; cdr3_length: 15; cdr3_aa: CASSFRTGRDSPLHF; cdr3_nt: TGTGCCAGCAGCTTTAGAACAGGGCGGGATTCACCCCTCCACTTT
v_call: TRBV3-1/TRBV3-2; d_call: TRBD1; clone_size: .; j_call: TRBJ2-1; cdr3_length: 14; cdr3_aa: CASSLDRAYNEQFF; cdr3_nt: TGTGCCAGCAGCCTGGACAGGGCATACAATGAGCAGTTCTTC
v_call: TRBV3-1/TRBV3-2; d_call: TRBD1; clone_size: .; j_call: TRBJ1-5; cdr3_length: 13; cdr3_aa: CASSLQQGAAQHF; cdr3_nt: TGTGCCAGCAGTTTACAACAGGGGGCGGCCCAGCATTTT
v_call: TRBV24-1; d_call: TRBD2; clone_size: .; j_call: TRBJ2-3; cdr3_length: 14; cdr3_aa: CATSDPLSSGGSTF; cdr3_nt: TGTGCCACCAGTGACCCGTTATCTAGCGGGGGCTCCACTTTT
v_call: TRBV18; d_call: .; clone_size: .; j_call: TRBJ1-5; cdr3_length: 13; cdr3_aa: CASSPRAQDPQHF; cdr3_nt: TGTGCCAGCTCACCAAGGGCCCAGGATCCCCAGCATTTT
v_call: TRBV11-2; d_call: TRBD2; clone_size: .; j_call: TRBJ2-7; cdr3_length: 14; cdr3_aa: CASSHLAGAYEQYF; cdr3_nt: TGTGCCAGCAGCCATCTGGCGGGGGCCTACGAGCAGTACTTC
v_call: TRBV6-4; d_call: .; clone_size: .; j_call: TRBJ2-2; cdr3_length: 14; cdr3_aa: CASSQGTNTGELFF; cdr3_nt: TGTGCCAGCAGCCAGGGGACGAACACCGGGGAGCTGTTTTTT
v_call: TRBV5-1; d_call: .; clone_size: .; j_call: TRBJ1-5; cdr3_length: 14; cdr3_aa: CASSFGGARQPQHF; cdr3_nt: TGCGCCAGCAGCTTTGGTGGTGCACGTCAGCCCCAGCATTTT
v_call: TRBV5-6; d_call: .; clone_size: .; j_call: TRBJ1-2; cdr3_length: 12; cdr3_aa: CASSPMGYGYTF; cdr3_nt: TGTGCCAGCAGCCCCATGGGCTATGGCTACACCTTC
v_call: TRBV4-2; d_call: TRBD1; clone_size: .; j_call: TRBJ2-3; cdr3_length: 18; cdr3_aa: CASSLRDRGFSSTDTQYF; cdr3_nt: TGTGCCAGCAGCCTCAGGGACAGGGGTTTTTCCAGCACAGATACGCAGTATTTT
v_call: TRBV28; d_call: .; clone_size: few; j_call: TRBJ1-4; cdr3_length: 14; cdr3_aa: CASSLVEGDEKLFF; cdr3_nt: TGTGCCAGCAGTTTAGTCGAGGGGGATGAAAAACTGTTTTTT
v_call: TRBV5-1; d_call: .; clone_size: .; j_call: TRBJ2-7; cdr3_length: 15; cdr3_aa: CASSFLRGSPYEQYF; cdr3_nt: TGCGCCAGCAGCTTCCTCCGGGGGAGTCCCTACGAGCAGTACTTC
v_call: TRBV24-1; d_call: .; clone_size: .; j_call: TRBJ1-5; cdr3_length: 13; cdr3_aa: CATSVTSNQPQHF; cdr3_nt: TGTGCCACCAGTGTAACTTCTAATCAGCCCCAGCATTTT
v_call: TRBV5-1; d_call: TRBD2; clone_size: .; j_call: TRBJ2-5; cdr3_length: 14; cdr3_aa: CASSSRGGRETQYF; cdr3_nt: TGCGCCAGCAGTTCTCGCGGGGGGAGAGAGACCCAGTACTTC
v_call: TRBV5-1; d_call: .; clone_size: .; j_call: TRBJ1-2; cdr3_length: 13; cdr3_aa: CASSWGSDYGYTF; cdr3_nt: TGCGCCAGCAGTTGGGGGAGCGACTATGGCTACACCTTC
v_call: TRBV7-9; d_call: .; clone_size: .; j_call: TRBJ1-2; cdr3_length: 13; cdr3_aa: CASSPPKVGGYTF; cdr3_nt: TGTGCCAGCAGCCCCCCGAAGGTGGGTGGCTACACCTTC
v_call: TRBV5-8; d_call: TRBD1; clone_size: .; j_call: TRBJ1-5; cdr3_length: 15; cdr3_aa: CASSKGTAPNQPQHF; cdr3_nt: TGTGCCAGCAGCAAAGGGACAGCTCCCAATCAGCCCCAGCATTTT
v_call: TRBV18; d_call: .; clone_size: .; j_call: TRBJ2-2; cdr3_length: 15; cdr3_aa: CASSPPTLSSGELFF; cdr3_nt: TGTGCCAGCTCACCACCTACACTTAGCAGCGGGGAGCTGTTTTTT
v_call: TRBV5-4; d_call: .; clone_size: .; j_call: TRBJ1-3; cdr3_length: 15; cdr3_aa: CASSLGGDSGNTIYF; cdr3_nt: TGTGCCAGCAGCTTGGGGGGGGACTCTGGAAACACCATATATTTT
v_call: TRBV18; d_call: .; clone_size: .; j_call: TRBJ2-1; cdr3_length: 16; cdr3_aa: CASSSGTGVGYNEQFF; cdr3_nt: TGTGCCAGCTCATCAGGGACTGGGGTGGGCTACAATGAGCAGTTCTTC
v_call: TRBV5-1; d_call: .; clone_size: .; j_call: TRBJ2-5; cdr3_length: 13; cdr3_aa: CASSVGTQGTQYF; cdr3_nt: TGCGCCAGCAGCGTAGGAACCCAAGGGACCCAGTACTTC
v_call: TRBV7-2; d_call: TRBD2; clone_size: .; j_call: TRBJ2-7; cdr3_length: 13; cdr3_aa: CASSQNLAGGEYF; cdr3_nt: TGTGCCAGCAGCCAAAACCTAGCGGGGGGCGAGTACTTC
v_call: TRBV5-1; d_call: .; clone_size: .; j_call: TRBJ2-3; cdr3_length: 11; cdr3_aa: CASSFLDTQYF; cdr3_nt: TGCGCCAGCAGCTTCTTAGATACGCAGTATTTT
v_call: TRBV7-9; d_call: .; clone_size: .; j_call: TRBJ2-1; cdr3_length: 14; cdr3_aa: CASSLGTANNEQFF; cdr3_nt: TGTGCCAGCAGCCTCGGGACGGCTAACAATGAGCAGTTCTTC
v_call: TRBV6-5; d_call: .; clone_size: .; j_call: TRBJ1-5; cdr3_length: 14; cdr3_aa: CATNPGWGNQPQHF; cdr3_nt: TGTGCCACCAACCCCGGGTGGGGCAATCAGCCCCAGCATTTT
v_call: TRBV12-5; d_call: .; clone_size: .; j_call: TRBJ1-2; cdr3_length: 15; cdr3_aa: CASGGGQRQNYGYTF; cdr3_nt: TGTGCTAGTGGTGGAGGACAGCGGCAAAACTATGGCTACACCTTC
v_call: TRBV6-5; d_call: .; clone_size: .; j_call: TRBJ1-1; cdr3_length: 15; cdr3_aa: CASSRPGDRGTEAFF; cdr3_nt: TGTGCCAGCAGCCGCCCCGGGGACCGTGGGACTGAAGCTTTCTTT
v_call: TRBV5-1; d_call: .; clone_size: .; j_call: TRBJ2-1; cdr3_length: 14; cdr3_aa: CASSLTGNYNEQFF; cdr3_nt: TGCGCCAGCAGCTTAACGGGTAACTACAATGAGCAGTTCTTC
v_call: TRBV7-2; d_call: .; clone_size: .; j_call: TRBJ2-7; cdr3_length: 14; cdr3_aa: CASSFRDGGYEQYF; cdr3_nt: TGTGCCAGCAGCTTCCGGGACGGGGGCTACGAGCAGTACTTC
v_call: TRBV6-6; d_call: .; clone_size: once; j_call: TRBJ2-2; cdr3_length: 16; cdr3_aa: CASSSRTVLNTGELFF; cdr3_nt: TGTGCCAGCAGTTCCCGGACCGTCCTGAACACCGGGGAGCTGTTTTTT
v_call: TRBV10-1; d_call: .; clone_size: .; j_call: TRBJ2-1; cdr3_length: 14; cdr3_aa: CASRPLRDYNEQFF; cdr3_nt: TGCGCCAGCAGACCCCTTCGCGACTACAATGAGCAGTTCTTC
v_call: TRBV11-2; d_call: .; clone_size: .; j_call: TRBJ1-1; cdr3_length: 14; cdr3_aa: CASSLVGGPTEAFF; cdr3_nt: TGTGCCAGCAGCTTAGTTGGGGGGCCAACTGAAGCTTTCTTT
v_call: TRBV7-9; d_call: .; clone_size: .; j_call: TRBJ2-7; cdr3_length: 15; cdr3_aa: CASSLGQGSHYEQYF; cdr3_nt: TGTGCCAGCAGCTTAGGCCAGGGGTCCCACTACGAGCAGTACTTC
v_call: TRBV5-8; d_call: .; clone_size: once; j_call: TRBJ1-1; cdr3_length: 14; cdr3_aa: CASSLGGLNTEAFF; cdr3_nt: TGTGCCAGCAGCCTGGGCGGGTTGAACACTGAAGCTTTCTTT
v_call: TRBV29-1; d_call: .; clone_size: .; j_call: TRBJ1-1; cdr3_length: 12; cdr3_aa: CSVDGPERAAFF; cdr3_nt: TGCAGCGTTGATGGGCCCGAGCGGGCAGCTTTCTTT
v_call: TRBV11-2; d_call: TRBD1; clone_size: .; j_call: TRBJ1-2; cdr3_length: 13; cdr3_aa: CASSWTGDKGYTF; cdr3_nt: TGTGCCAGCAGCTGGACAGGGGATAAGGGCTACACCTTC
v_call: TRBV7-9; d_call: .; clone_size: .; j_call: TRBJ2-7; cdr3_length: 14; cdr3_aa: CASSLDRGGYEQYF; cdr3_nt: TGTGCCAGCAGCTTAGACAGGGGGGGTTACGAGCAGTACTTC
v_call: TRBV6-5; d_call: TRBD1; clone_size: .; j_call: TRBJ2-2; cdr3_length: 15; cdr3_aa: CASSYSGQGSGELFF; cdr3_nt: TGTGCCAGCAGTTACTCGGGACAGGGCTCCGGGGAGCTGTTTTTT
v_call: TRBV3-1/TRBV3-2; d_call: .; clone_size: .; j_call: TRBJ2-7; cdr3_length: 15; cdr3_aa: CASSPRGSALYEQYF; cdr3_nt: TGTGCCAGCAGCCCCAGAGGGAGCGCCCTCTACGAGCAGTACTTC